These 22 T cell receptor beta chains were sequenced from one sample in a study of cytomegalovirus exposure and HLA in healthy donors. Method: immunoSEQ multiplex PCR; TCRdb's copy keeps in-frame clones and lacks some. The sample carries a few hundred thousand clones, roughly 87% recorded once. The sequencing input was PBMCs. The source of these receptors is a man aged 18-30 years in good health and CMV-seropositive.

V usage is TRBV5-1 and J usage is TRBJ1-1; the D gene is possibly TRBD1 (6 bases). V was pared by 2 bases and J by 5 bases, with 13 bases between. This CDR3 region has 14 residues. CDR1 is SGHRS and CDR2 is YFSETQ in the germline V gene. This CDR3 reads CASSLGGPETEAFF. The CDR3 region has the DNA TGCGCCAGCAGCTTAGGGGGGCCGGAGACTGAAGCTTTCTTT.

This chain links TRBV10-3 with TRBJ2-1, with D perhaps matching TRBD2 (5 bases). The CDR3 runs to 14 residues. Germline CDR1 ENHRY, CDR2 SYGVKD. With 2 bases removed from V and 8 bases from J, the gap between germline ends came to 13 bases. The CDR3, as DNA: TGTGCCATCAGTGAGGAGTACCCGAGGGATGAGCAGTTCTTC. Translated, it gives CAISEEYPRDEQFF.

This clone was picked up a small number of times. The rearrangement uses TRBV29-1 and TRBJ2-3, with unresolved D. V shed 7 bases and J shed 4 bases, with 12 bases lying between them. The CDR3 sequence is 12 residues long. Germline values: CDR1 SQVTM, CDR2 ANQGSEA. The CDR3, as DNA: TGCAGCGCCTGGCCAGTTTCAGATACGCAGTATTTT. This codes for CSAWPVSDTQYF.

The CDR3 DNA reads as TGTGCCAGTAAGAGGACTAGCGATGGCGAGCAGTACTTC. Translation: CASKRTSDGEQYF. The chain carries TRBV19 and TRBJ2-7, with 9 bases identical to TRBD2. This CDR3 spans 13 amino acids. The germline V gene has CDR1 LNHDA and CDR2 SQIVND (reference sequence). J lost 6 bases, V lost 7 bases, and 7 bases had no gene match.

The chain joins TRBV4-3 to TRBJ2-7; TRBD1 is a possible D gene (6 bases). The germline V gene has CDR1 LGHNA and CDR2 YSLEER. The CDR3 length is 13 residues. V was clipped by 3 bases and J by 5 bases, with 11 bases between them. DNA of the CDR3: TGCGCCAGCAGCCATACAGGGTTGGACGAGCAGTACTTC. Its protein product is CASSHTGLDEQYF.

A single count supports this clone. The V gene is TRBV30, the J gene TRBJ1-1, with 8 nucleotides matching TRBD1. Per germline, CDR1 GTSNPN and CDR2 SVGIG (reference sequence). With V trimmed by 2 bases and J by 4 bases, 15 bases remained unmatched. The CDR3 contains 17 residues. The CDR3: CAWSTVLTGDLVTEAFF. In nucleotides, the CDR3 is TGTGCCTGGAGTACTGTGTTGACAGGGGATCTGGTCACTGAAGCTTTCTTT. The full variable domain, its missing parts supplied by reference TRBV30 and TRBJ1-1, is SQTIHQWPATLVQPVGSPLSLECTVEGTSNPNLYWYRQAAGRGLQLLFYSVGIGQISSEVPQNLSASRPQDRQFILSSKKLLLSDSGFYLCAWSTVLTGDLVTEAFFGQGTRLTVV.

Only one count was recorded for this clone. The identical CDR3 is also encoded by other nucleotide sequences in the sample. V and J are TRBV4-3 and TRBJ1-5; no reliable D call. CDR3 length: 15 residues. Trimming stripped 1 base from V and 0 bases from J, with 7 bases between. CDR1 is LGHNA and CDR2 is YSLEER in the germline V gene. This CDR3 reads CASSQGGNSNQPQHF. The DNA for the CDR3 is TGCGCCAGCAGCCAAGGAGGGAATAGCAATCAGCCCCAGCATTTT.

The chain carries TRBV7-9 and TRBJ2-3, with 8 bases identical to TRBD2. The CDR3 is 16 residues long. In germline, CDR1 is SEHNR, CDR2 FQNEAQ (reference sequence). With 6 bases clipped from V and 3 bases from J, the junction kept 11 bases outside the gene matches. The CDR3 sequence: CASRSWRGDVTDTQYF. DNA of the CDR3: TGTGCCAGCAGGTCGTGGCGGGGGGACGTGACAGATACGCAGTATTTT. Drawing the rest from reference TRBV7-9 and TRBJ2-3, the complete variable domain is DTGVSQNPRHKITKRGQNVTFRCDPISEHNRLYWYRQTLGQGPEFLTYFQNEAQLEKSRLLSDRFSAERPKGSFSTLEIQRTEQGDSAMYLCASRSWRGDVTDTQYFGPGTRLTVL.

This clone came up a few times. The chain recombines TRBV30 with TRBJ1-2; 7 bases are a match to TRBD1. V gave up 7 bases and J gave up 7 bases; unmatched junction bases: 6. The CDR3 totals 11 residues. The V gene's germline CDR1 is GTSNPN and CDR2 SVGIG (reference sequence). This CDR3 is CASDRVIGYTF. Here the CDR3 DNA reads TGTGCCTCCGACAGGGTGATTGGCTACACCTTC.

The V gene is TRBV9, the J gene TRBJ2-3, with TRBD2 matching over 11 bases. Germline CDR1 is SGDLS and CDR2 is YYNGEE. CDR3 length: 17 amino acids. With 3 bases clipped from V and 3 bases from J, the junction kept 9 bases outside the gene matches. Here the CDR3 DNA reads TGTGCCAGCAGCGCCGGGACTAGCGGTTCGGGAACAGATACGCAGTATTTT. It specifies CASSAGTSGSGTDTQYF.

V usage is TRBV25-1 and J usage is TRBJ2-1, with 7 positions matching TRBD2. This CDR3 has 13 residues. V dropped 11 bases and J dropped 6; count of bases not matched to a gene: 10. Germline V gene sequence: CDR1 MGHDK, CDR2 SYGVNS. The CDR3 bases are TGTGCCGGCGTCGGACCTAGCGGCAATGAGCAGTTCTTC. It yields the protein CAGVGPSGNEQFF.

V is TRBV9 and J is TRBJ2-3; D unresolved. This CDR3 has 16 amino acids. Trimming took off 3 bases at V and 2 bases at J, with 16 bases between the two ends. Germline-derived CDR1 and CDR2 are SGDLS and YYNGEE. The CDR3 loop is CASSARGSWNTDTQYF. The CDR3 DNA reads TGTGCCAGCAGCGCCCGTGGTAGCTGGAACACAGATACGCAGTATTTT.

V is TRBV6-5 and J is TRBJ2-7; 7 bases agree with TRBD1. The trim removed 0 bases at V and 7 bases at J, leaving 9 bases unmatched. CDR3 length: 15 amino acids. Germline values: CDR1 MNHEY, CDR2 SVGAGI. The CDR3, as DNA: TGTGCCAGCAGTTACTCTAGACAGGGTGTGAGGGAGCAGTACTTC. It yields the protein CASSYSRQGVREQYF.

With respect to this clone: In the same sample, other DNA sequences code for this CDR3. The chain links TRBV5-1 to TRBJ2-1; 11 bases fit TRBD2. Trimming removed 0 bases from V and 8 bases from J; junction bases left unmatched: 4. The CDR3 sequence is 15 residues long. Germline V gene data show CDR1 as SGHRS and CDR2 as YFSETQ. In DNA, the CDR3 is TGCGCCAGCAGCTTGGGGCTAGCGGGAGGTGATGAGCAGTTCTTC. Its protein product is CASSLGLAGGDEQFF. Full variable domain (missing parts from reference TRBV5-1 and TRBJ2-1): KAGVTQTPRYLIKTRGQQVTLSCSPISGHRSVSWYQQTPGQGLQFLFEYFSETQRNKGNFPGRFSGRQFSNSRSEMNVSTLELGDSALYLCASSLGLAGGDEQFFGPGTRLTVL.

The V and J genes are TRBV2 and TRBJ2-3; 7 bases line up with TRBD2. Germline V lookup: CDR1 SNHLY, CDR2 FYNNEI. V trimming: 10 bases; J trimming: 2 bases; junction bases outside the gene matches: 3. There are 12 residues in the CDR3. Here the CDR3 reads CATGLVTDTQYF. DNA of the CDR3: TGTGCCACCGGACTAGTCACAGATACGCAGTATTTT.

The J gene is TRBJ1-2, the V gene TRBV9, with D unresolved. The germline V gene has CDR1 SGDLS and CDR2 YYNGEE. The CDR3 totals 14 residues. The V gene lost 1 base and the J gene lost 3 bases, with 10 bases spanning the gap. CDR3 loop: CASSVLSGDYGYTF. Here the CDR3 DNA reads TGTGCCAGCAGCGTACTTAGTGGGGACTATGGCTACACCTTC. The variable domain in full, completed from reference TRBV9 and TRBJ1-2, reads DSGVTQTPKHLITATGQRVTLRCSPRSGDLSVYWYQQSLDQGLQFLIQYYNGEERAKGNILERFSAQQFPDLHSELNLSSLELGDSALYFCASSVLSGDYGYTFGSGTRLTVV.

This clone was picked up one time. The chain joins TRBV7-7 to TRBJ2-5; D unclear. This CDR3 is built from 15 residues. CDR1 and CDR2 (germline): SSHAT, FNYEAQ (reference sequence). The ends were cut back, 3 bases at V and 4 bases at J, with 15 bases in the middle. The CDR3 DNA is TGTGCCAGCAGCTTCATCGGTGGACCGGGAGAGACCCAGTACTTC. Protein: CASSFIGGPGETQYF.

V gene TRBV29-1 combines with J gene TRBJ1-2; D unclear. Trimming took 3 bases from V and 3 from J, leaving 2 bases between them. Germline V lookup: CDR1 SQVTM, CDR2 ANQGSEA. CDR3 size: 10 residues. The CDR3: CSVDHYGYTF. The CDR3, as DNA: TGCAGCGTTGATCACTATGGCTACACCTTC. The whole variable domain, filled in from reference TRBV29-1 and TRBJ1-2, reads SAVISQKPSRDICQRGTSLTIQCQVDSQVTMMFWYRQQPGQSLTLIATANQGSEATYESGFVIDKFPISRPNLTFSTLTVSNMSPEDSSIYLCSVDHYGYTFGSGTRLTVV.

The chain is built from TRBV6-5 and TRBJ2-2; D gene unclear. Trimming stripped 5 bases from V and 2 bases from J, with 9 bases between. The CDR3 runs to 14 residues. Germline values: CDR1 MNHEY, CDR2 SVGAGI. CDR3 amino acids: CASSRYSNTGELFF. The CDR3 DNA is TGTGCCAGCAGTCGCTACAGCAACACCGGGGAGCTGTTTTTT.

The DNA of the CDR3 is TGCAGCGTTGAATATCCCCCTGGGTTAGTGAATGAGCAGTTCTTC. Amino acid sequence: CSVEYPPGLVNEQFF. This chain joins TRBV29-1 and TRBJ2-1; D gene ambiguous. Per the germline V gene, CDR1 is SQVTM and CDR2 is ANQGSEA. V shed 2 bases and J shed 7 bases, with 18 bases lying between them. The CDR3 consists of 15 residues.

The chain is built from TRBV30 and TRBJ1-5; the match to TRBD1 covers 9 bases. Unmatched junction bases numbered 4, after V lost 3 bases and J lost 1 base. The CDR3 totals 15 residues. The germline V gene encodes CDR1 GTSNPN and CDR2 SVGIG (reference sequence). For the CDR3, the DNA is TGTGCCTGGAGCTACGGACAGGGGAGCAATCAGCCCCAGCATTTT. This gives the protein CAWSYGQGSNQPQHF.

The chain carries TRBV6-5 and TRBJ1-4; D perhaps matches TRBD1 (5 bases). Trimming cost V 4 bases and J 0 bases, with 12 bases left between them. Looked up from germline, CDR1 is MNHEY and CDR2 is SVGAGI. The CDR3 has 16 amino acids. CDR3 DNA: TGTGCCAGCAGTTGGGCGAGACAGACAACTAATGAAAAACTGTTTTTT. The encoded protein is CASSWARQTTNEKLFF.